Given below is one T cell receptor (beta chain) in context. Its antigen is not identified. Using RNA transcripts as the source, TCR beta CDR3 regions were amplified. With the HTBI primer set, the TCR CDR3 went through a first round of RT-PCR. In TCRdb, the multiplex PCR reads were re-called with MiXCR into one record per CDR3 protein. Of a few hundred thousand distinct CDR3 sequences listed, about 43% were seen once; the top ten hold approximately 8.2%. The record originates from a study of T cells in Graves' hyperthyroidism and ophthalmopathy. Whole-study findings and limits: Blood also showed most of the thyroid clonotypes that were expanded above 0.001.

This CDR3 has 12 amino acids. Germline lookup yields CDR1 SGHRS and CDR2 YFSETQ. V was trimmed by 4 bases and J by 10 bases, leaving 11 bases between them. Patients were aged 18 to 65, had disease duration under 2 months, and had newly diagnosed hyperthyroidism. Orbital computed tomography, thyroid ultrasound, serum thyroxine and TRAb, and clinical symptoms together informed the diagnoses. V usage is TRBV5-1 and J usage is TRBJ1-4; maybe TRBD1 (5 bases). The origin of this receptor is a woman under 30 with Graves' hyperthyroidism. The sequencing input was peripheral blood or thyroid tissue (not recorded which). The CDR3 reads CASSLGVGKLFF. CDR3 coding DNA: TGCGCCAGCAGCCTAGGGGTTGGAAAACTGTTTTTT.